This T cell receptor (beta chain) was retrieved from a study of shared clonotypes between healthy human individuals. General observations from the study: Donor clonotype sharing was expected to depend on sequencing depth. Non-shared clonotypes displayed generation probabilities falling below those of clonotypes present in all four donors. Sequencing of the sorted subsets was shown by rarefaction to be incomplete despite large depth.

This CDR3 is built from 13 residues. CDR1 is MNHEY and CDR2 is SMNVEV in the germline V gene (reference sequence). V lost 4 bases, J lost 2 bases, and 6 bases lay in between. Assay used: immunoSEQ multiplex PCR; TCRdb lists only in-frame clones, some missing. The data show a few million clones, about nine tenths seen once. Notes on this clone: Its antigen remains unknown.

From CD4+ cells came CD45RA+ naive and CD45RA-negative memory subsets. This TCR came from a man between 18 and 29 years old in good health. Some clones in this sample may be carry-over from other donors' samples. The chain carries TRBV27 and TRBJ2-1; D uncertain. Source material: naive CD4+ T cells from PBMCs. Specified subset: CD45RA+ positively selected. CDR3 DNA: TGTGCCAGCAGTTCCCCCCCCTACAATGAGCAGTTCTTC. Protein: CASSSPPYNEQFF.